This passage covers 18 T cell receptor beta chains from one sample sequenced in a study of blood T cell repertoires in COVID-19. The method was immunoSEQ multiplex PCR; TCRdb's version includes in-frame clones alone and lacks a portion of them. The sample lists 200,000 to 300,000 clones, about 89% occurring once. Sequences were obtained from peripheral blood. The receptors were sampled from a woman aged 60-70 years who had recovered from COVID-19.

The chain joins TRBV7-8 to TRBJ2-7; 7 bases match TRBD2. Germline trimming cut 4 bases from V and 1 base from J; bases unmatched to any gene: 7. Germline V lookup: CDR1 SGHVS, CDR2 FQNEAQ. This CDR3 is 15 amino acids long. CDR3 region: CASSSRRLASYEQYF. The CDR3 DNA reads TGTGCCAGCAGCTCGAGGAGACTAGCATCCTACGAGCAGTACTTC.

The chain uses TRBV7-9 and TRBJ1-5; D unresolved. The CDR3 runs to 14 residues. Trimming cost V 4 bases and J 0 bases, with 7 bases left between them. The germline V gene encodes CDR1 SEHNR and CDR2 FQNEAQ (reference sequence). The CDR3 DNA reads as TGTGCCAGCAGCTGGGCAGATAGCAATCAGCCCCAGCATTTT. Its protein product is CASSWADSNQPQHF.

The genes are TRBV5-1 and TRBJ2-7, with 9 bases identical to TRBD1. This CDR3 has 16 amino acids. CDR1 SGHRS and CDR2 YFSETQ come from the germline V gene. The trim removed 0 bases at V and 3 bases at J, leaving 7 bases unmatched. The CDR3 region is CASSLAGTGSDYEQYF. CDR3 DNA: TGCGCCAGCAGCTTGGCGGGGACAGGGAGCGACTACGAGCAGTACTTC.

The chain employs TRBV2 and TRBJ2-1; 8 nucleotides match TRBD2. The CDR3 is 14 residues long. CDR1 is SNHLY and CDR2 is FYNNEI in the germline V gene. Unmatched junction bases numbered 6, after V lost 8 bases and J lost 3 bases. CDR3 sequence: CASRRTSFYNEQFF. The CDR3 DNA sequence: TGTGCCAGCCGCAGGACTAGCTTCTACAATGAGCAGTTCTTC.

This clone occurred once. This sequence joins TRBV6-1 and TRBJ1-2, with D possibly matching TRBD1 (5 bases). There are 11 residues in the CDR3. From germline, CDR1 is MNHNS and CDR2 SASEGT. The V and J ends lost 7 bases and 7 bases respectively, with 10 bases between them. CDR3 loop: CASTSGVGYTF. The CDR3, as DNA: TGTGCCAGCACCTCGGGGGTTGGCTACACCTTC.

CDR3 sequence (DNA): TGTGCCAGCAGCCACGACAGGGACAGAATATACTCCTACGAGCAGTACTTC. This encodes CASSHDRDRIYSYEQYF. The rearrangement joins TRBV28 to TRBJ2-7; 7 bases align to TRBD1. This CDR3 has 17 amino acids. Germline CDR1 is MDHEN and CDR2 is SYDVKM. Unmatched junction bases numbered 14, after V lost 6 bases and J lost 0 bases. The full variable domain, rest sourced from reference TRBV28 and TRBJ2-7, is DVKVTQSSRYLVKRTGEKVFLECVQDMDHENMFWYRQDPGLGLRLIYFSYDVKMKEKGDIPEGYSVSREKKERFSLILESASTNQTSMYLCASSHDRDRIYSYEQYFGPGTRLTVT.

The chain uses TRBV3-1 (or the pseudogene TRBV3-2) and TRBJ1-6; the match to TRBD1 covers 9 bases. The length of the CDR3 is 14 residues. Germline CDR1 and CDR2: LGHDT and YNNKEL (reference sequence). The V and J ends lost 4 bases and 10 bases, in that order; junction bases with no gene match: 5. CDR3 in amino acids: CASSPGTGRSPLHF. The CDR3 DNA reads TGTGCCAGCAGCCCAGGGACAGGGAGATCACCCCTCCACTTT.

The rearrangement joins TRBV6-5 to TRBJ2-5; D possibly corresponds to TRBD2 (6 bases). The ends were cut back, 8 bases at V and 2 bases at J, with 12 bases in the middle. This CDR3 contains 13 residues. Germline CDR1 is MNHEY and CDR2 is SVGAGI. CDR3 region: CASATSRQETQYF. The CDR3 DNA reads TGTGCCAGCGCAACTAGCCGTCAAGAGACCCAGTACTTC.

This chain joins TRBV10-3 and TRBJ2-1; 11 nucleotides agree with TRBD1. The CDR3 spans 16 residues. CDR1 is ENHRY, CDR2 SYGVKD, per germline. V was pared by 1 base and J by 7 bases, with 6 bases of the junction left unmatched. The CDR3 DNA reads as TGTGCCATCAGTGAGTTGGGGACAGGGGGTAGGAATGAGCAGTTCTTC. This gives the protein CAISELGTGGRNEQFF.

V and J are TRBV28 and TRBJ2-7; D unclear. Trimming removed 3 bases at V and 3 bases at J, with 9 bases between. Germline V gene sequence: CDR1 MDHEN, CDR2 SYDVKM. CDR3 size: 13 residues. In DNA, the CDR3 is TGTGCCAGCAGTTTGGTACAGAACTACGAGCAGTACTTC. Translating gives CASSLVQNYEQYF.

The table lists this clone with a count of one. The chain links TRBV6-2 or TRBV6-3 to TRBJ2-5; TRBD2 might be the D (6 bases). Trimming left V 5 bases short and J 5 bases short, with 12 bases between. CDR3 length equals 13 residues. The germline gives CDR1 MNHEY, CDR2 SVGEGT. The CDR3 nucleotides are TGTGCCAGCAGTCTACTAGCAGGGGAGACCCAGTACTTC. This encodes CASSLLAGETQYF.

CDR3 protein: CASSQLAGEAFF. The CDR3 coding sequence is TGCGCCAGCAGCCAATTAGCAGGGGAGGCTTTCTTT. V gene TRBV4-3 combines with J gene TRBJ1-1; D possibly corresponds to TRBD1 (6 bases). Germline assignment: CDR1 LGHNA and CDR2 YSLEER. V was shortened by 2 bases and J by 11 bases, with 12 bases between the two germline ends. The CDR3 runs to 12 residues.

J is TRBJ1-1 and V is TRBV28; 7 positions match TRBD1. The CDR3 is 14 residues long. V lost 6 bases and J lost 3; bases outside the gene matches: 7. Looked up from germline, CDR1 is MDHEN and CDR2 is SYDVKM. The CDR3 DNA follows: TGTGCCAGCAGGGTACAGGGGATTTACACTGAAGCTTTCTTT. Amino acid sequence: CASRVQGIYTEAFF.

The CDR3 DNA is TGCGCCAGCCGCCAAAACCAGGGTGTTGAGCAGTTCTTC. Its translation: CASRQNQGVEQFF. The J gene is TRBJ2-1, the V gene TRBV5-1; a weak D match, TRBD1 (5 bases). The germline V gene has CDR1 SGHRS and CDR2 YFSETQ. The V and J ends lost 7 bases and 9 bases respectively, with 17 bases between them. There are 13 residues in the CDR3.

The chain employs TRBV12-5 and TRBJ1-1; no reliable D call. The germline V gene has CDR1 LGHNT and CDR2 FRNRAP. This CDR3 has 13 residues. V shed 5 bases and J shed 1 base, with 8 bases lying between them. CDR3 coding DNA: TGTGCTAGTGGTCAAAGCGGGAACACTGAAGCTTTCTTT. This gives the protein CASGQSGNTEAFF.

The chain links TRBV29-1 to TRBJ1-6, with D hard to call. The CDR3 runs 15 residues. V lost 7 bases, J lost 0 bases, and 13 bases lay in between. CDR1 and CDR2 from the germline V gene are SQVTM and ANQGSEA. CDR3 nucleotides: TGCAGCGCAAGGACGGGGAGCTCCTATAATTCACCCCTCCACTTT. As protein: CSARTGSSYNSPLHF.

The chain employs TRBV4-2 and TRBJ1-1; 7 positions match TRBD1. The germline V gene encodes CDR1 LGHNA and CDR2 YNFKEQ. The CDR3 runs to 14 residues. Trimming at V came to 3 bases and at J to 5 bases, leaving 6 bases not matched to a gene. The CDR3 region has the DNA TGTGCCAGCAGCCAGGGGGACAGTTGGACTGAAGCTTTCTTT. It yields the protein CASSQGDSWTEAFF.

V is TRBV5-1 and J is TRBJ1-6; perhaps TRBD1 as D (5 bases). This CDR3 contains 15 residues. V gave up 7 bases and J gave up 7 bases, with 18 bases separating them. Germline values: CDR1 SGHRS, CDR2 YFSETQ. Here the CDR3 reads CASRVRGTGNSPLHF. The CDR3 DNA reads TGCGCCAGCCGAGTAAGAGGGACTGGGAATTCACCCCTCCACTTT.